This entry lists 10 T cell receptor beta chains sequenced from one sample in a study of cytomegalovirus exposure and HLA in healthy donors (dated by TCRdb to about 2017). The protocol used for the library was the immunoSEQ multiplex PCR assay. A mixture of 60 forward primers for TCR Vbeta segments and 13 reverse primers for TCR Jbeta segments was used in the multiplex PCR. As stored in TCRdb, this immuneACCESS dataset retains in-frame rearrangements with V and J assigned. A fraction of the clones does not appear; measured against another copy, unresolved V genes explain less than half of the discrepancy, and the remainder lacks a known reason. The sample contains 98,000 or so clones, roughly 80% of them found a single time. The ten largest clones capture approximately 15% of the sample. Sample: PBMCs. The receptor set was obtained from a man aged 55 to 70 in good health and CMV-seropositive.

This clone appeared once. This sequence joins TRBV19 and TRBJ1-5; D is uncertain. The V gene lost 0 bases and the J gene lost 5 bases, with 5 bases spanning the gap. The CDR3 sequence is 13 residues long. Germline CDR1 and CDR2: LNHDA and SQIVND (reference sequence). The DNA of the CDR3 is TGTGCCAGTAGTATAGATGTCGATCAGCCCCAGCATTTT. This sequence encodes CASSIDVDQPQHF.

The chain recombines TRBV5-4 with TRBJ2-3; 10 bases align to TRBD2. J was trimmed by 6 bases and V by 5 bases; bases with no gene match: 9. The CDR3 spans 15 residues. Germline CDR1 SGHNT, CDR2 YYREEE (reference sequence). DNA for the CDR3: TGTGCCAGCAGGGGTGGGACTAGCGAGGTTGATACGCAGTATTTT. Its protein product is CASRGGTSEVDTQYF.

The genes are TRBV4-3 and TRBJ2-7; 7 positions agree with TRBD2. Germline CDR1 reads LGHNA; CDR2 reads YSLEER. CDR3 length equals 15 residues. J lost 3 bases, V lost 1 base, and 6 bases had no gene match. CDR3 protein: CASSQGAGVGYEQYF. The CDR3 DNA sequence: TGCGCCAGCAGCCAAGGGGCGGGGGTGGGCTACGAGCAGTACTTC.

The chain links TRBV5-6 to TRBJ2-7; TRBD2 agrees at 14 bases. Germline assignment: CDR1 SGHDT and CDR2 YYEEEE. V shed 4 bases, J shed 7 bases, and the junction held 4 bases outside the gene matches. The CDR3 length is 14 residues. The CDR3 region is CASSLGLAGDEQYF. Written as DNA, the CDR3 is TGTGCCAGCAGCCTGGGACTAGCGGGGGATGAGCAGTACTTC.

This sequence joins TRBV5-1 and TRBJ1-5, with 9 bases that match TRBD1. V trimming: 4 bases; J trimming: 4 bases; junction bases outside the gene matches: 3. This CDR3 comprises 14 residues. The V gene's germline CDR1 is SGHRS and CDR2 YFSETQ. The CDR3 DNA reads TGCGCCAGCAGCCTAGGGACAGGGAATCAGCCCCAGCATTTT. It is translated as CASSLGTGNQPQHF.

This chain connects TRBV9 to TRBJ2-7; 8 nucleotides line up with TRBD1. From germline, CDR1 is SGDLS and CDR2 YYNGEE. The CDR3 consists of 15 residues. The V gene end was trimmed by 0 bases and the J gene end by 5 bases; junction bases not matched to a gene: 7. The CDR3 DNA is TGTGCCAGCAGCGTAGGAGGCACAGGGGGGAACGAGCAGTACTTC. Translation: CASSVGGTGGNEQYF. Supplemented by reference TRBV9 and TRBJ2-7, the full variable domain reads DSGVTQTPKHLITATGQRVTLRCSPRSGDLSVYWYQQSLDQGLQFLIQYYNGEERAKGNILERFSAQQFPDLHSELNLSSLELGDSALYFCASSVGGTGGNEQYFGPGTRLTVT.

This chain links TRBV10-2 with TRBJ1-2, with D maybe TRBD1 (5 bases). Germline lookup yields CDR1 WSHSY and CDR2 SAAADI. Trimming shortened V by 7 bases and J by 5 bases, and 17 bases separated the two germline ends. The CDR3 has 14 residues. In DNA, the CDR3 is TGCGCCAGCAAAGTCGGCCTCGGGGGTTATGGCTACACCTTC. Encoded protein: CASKVGLGGYGYTF.

DNA for the CDR3: TGTGCCAGCAGCAAAGGGACAATCAAGACACCCGGGGAGCTGTTTTTT. It is translated as CASSKGTIKTPGELFF. V is TRBV5-8 and J is TRBJ2-2, with a possible D match to TRBD1 (6 bases). Trimming cost V 4 bases and J 6 bases, with 19 bases left between them. CDR3 length: 16 residues. The V gene's germline CDR1 is SGHTS and CDR2 YDEGEE.

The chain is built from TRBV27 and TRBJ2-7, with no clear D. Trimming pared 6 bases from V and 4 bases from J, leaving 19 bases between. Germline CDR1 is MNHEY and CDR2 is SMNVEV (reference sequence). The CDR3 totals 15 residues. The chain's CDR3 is CASSTPGDKLYEQYF. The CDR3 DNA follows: TGTGCCAGCAGCACCCCTGGCGACAAACTTTACGAGCAGTACTTC.

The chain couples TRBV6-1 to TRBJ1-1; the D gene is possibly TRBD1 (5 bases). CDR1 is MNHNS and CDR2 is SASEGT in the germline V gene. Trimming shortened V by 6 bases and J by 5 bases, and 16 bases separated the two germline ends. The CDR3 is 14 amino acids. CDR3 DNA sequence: TGTGCCAGCAGCAAAGAGTCGCGGGGGACTGAAGCTTTCTTT. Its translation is CASSKESRGTEAFF.